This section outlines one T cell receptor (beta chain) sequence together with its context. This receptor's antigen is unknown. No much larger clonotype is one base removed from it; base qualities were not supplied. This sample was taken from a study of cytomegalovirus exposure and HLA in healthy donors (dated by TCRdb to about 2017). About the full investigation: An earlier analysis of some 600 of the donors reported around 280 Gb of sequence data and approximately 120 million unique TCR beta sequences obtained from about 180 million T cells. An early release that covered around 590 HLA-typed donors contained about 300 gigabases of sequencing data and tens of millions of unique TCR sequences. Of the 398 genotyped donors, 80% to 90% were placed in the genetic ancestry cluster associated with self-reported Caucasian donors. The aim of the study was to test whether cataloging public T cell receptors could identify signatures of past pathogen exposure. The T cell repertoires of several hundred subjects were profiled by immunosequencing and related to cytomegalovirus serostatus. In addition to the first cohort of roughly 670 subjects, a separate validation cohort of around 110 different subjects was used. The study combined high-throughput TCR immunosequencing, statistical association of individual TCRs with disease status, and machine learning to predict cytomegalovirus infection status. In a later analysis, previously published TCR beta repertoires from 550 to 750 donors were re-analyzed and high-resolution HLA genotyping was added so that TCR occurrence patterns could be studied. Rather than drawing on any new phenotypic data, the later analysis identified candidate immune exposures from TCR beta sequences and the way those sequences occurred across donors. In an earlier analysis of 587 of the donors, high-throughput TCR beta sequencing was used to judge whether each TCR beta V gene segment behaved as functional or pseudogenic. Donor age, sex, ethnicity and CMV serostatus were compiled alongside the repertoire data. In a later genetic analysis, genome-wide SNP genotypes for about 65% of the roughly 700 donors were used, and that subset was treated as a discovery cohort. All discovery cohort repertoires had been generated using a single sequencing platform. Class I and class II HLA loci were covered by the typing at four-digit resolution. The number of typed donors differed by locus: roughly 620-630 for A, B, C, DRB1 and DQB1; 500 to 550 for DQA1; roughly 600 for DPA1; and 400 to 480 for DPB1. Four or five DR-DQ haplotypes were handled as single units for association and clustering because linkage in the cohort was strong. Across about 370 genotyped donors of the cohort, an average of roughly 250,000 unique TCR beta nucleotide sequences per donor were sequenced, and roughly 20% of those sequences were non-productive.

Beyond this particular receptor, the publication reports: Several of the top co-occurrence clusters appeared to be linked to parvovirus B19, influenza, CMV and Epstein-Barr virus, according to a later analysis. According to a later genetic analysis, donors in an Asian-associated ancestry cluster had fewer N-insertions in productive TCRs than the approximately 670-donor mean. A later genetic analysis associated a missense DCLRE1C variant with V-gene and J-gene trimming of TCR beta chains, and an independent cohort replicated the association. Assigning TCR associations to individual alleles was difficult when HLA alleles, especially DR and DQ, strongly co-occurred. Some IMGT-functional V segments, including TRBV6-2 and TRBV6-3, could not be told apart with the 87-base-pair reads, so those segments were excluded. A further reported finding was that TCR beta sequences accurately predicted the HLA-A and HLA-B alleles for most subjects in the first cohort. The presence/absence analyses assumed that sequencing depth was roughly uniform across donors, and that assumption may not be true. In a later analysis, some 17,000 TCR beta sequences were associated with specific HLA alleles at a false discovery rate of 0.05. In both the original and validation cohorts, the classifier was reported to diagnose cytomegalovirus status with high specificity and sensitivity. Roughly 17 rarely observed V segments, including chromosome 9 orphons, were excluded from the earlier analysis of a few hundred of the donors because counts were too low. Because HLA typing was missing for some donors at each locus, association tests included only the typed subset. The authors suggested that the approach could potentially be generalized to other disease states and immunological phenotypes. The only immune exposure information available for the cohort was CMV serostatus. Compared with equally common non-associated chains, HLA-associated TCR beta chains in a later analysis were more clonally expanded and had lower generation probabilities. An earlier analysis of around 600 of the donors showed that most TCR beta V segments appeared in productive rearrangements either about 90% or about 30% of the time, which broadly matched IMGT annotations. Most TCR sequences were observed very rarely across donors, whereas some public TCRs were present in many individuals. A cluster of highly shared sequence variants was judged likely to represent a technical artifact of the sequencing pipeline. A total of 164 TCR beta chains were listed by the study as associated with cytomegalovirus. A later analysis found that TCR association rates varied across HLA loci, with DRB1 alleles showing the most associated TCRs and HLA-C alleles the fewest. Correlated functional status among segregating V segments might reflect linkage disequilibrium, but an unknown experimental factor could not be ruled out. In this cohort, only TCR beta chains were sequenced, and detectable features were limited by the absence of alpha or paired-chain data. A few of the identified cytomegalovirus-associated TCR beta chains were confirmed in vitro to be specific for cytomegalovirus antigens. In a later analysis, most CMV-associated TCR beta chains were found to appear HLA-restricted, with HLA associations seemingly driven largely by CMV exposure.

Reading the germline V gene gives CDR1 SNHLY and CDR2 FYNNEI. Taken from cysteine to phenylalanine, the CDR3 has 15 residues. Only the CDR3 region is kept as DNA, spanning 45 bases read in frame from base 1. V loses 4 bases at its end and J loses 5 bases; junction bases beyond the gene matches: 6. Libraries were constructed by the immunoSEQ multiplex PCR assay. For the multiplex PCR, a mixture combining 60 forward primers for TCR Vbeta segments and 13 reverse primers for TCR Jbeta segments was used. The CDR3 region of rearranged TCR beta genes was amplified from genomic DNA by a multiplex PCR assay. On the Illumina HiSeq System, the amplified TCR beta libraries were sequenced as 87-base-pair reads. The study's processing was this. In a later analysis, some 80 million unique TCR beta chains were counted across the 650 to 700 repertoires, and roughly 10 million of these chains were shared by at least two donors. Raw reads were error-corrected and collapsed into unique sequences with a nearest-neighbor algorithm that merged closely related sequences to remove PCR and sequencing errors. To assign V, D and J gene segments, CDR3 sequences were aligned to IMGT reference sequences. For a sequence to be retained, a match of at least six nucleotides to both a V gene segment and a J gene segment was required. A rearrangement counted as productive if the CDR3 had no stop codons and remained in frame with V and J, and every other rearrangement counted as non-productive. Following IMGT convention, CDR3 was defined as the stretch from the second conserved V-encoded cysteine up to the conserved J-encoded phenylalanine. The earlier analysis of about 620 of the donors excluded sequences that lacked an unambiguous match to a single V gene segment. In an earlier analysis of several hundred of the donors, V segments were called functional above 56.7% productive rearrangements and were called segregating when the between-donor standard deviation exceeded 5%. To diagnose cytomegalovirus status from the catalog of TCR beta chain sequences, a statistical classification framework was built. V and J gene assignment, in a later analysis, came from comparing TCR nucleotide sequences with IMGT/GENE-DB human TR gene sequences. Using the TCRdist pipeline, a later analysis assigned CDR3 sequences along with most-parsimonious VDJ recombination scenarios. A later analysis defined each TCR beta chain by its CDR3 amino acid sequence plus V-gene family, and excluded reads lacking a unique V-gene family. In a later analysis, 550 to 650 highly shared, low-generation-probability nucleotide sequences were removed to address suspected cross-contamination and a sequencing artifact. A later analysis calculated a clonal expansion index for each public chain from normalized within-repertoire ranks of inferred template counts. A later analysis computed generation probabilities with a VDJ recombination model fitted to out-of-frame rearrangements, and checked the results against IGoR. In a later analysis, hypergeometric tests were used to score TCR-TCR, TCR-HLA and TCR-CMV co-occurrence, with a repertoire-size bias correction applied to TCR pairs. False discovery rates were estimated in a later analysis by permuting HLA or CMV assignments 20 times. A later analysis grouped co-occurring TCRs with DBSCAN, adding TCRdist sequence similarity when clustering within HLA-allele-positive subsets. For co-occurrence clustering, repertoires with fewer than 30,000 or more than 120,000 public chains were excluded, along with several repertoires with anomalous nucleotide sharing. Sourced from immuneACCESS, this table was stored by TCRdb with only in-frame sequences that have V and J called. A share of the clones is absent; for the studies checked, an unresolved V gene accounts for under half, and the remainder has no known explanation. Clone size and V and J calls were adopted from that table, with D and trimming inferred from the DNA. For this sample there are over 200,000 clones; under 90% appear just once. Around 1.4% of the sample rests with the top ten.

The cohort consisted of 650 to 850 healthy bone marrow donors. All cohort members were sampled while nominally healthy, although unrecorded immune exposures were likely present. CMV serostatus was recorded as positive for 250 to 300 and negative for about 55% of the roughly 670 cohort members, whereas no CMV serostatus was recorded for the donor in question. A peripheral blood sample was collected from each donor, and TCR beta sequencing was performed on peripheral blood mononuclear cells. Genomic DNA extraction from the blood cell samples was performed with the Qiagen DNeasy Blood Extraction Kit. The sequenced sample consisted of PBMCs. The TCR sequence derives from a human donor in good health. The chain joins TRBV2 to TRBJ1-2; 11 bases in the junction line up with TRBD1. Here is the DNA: TGTGCCAGCAGTGTCAGAGGACAGGGGGCATATGGCTACACCTTC. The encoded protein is CASSVRGQGAYGYTF.